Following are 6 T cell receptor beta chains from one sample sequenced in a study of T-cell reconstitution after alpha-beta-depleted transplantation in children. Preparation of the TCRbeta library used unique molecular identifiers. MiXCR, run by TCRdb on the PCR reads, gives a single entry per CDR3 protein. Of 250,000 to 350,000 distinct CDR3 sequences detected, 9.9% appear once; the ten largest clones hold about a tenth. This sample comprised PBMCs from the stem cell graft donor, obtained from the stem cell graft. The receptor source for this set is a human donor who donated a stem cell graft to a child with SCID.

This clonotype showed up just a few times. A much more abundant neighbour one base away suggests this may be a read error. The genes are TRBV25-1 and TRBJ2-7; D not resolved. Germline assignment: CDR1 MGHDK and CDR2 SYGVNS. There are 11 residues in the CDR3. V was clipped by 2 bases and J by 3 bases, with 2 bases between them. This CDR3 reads CASSEHYEQYF. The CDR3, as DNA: TGTGCCAGCAGTGAACACTACGAGCAGTACTTC.

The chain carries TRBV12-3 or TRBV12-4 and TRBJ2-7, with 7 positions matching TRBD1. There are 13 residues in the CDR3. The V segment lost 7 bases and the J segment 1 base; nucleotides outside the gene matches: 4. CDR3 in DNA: TGTGCCAGCAAACAGGGGCCATCCTACGAGCAGTACTTC. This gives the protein CASKQGPSYEQYF.

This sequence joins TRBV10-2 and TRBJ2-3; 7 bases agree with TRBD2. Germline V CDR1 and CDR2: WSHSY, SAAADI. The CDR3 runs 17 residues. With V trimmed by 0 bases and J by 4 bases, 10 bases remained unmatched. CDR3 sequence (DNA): TGCGCCAGCAGTGAGTCCACGACTAGCTGGGAGCCAGATACGCAGTATTTT. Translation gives CASSESTTSWEPDTQYF.

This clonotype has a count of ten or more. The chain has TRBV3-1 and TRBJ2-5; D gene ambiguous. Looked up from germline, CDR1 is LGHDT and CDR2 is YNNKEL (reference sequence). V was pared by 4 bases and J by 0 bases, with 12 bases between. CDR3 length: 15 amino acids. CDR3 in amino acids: CASSPPSGYQETQYF. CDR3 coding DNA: TGTGCCAGCAGCCCTCCGAGTGGGTACCAAGAGACCCAGTACTTC.

This CDR3 reads CSAGTQGALANYGYTF. In DNA form, the CDR3 reads TGCAGTGCTGGAACTCAGGGGGCCCTAGCTAACTATGGCTACACCTTC. The J gene is TRBJ1-2, the V gene TRBV20-1; 8 bases match TRBD1. Germline V gives CDR1 DFQATT, CDR2 SNEGSKA (reference sequence). The CDR3 spans 16 residues. J lost 0 bases, V lost 5 bases, and 11 bases had no gene match.

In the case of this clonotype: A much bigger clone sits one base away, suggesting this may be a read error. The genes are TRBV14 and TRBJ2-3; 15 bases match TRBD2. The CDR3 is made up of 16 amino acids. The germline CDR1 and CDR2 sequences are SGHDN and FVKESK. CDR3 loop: CASCQGLAGGPNTQYF. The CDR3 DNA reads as TGTGCCAGCTGCCAAGGACTAGCGGGGGGGCCAAATACGCAGTATTTT.